Each of the 18 T cell receptor beta chains below was sequenced from the same sample in a study of T cells in Graves' hyperthyroidism and ophthalmopathy. Amplification targeted TCR beta CDR3 regions from RNA transcripts. A set of HTBI primers served as the primers for a first-round RT-PCR of the TCR CDR3. From the multiplex PCR reads, TCRdb called clonotypes with MiXCR, one entry per CDR3 protein. The sample yields some 510,000 distinct CDR3 sequences, around 21% seen once. The sequencing input was blood. The receptors here all came from a man aged 18 to 29 with Graves' hyperthyroidism.

The chain employs TRBV27 and TRBJ1-5; maybe TRBD1 (5 bases). This CDR3 is 16 amino acids long. V lost 5 bases and J 2 bases, leaving 16 bases between the germline ends. Germline V gives CDR1 MNHEY, CDR2 SMNVEV (reference sequence). Written as DNA, the CDR3 is TGTGCCAGCAGTAAGGCAGGGACGCTTGGCAATCAGCCCCAGCATTTT. It encodes CASSKAGTLGNQPQHF.

The chain carries TRBV3-1 and TRBJ2-2, with 13 bases matching TRBD2. The ends lost 4 bases at V and 5 bases at J; junction bases unmatched: 7. Germline CDR1 reads LGHDT; CDR2 reads YNNKEL (reference sequence). This CDR3 is 17 amino acids long. For the CDR3, the DNA is TGTGCCAGCAGCCGTACTAGCGGGGGGGCCCGGACCGGGGAGCTGTTTTTT. This encodes CASSRTSGGARTGELFF.

The J gene is TRBJ1-1, the V gene TRBV10-3, with 11 nucleotides matching TRBD1. This CDR3 is 14 amino acids long. CDR1 and CDR2 (germline): ENHRY, SYGVKD. The ends lost 6 bases at V and 1 base at J; junction bases unmatched: 1. CDR3 nucleotides: TGTGCCATCAGGGACAGGGGGCCGAACACTGAAGCTTTCTTT. It is translated as CAIRDRGPNTEAFF.

This clonotype was counted once. The chain couples TRBV5-4 to TRBJ2-5, with 7 positions matching TRBD2. CDR3 length: 15 residues. V dropped 0 bases and J dropped 5; count of bases not matched to a gene: 7. The V gene's germline CDR1 is SGHNT and CDR2 YYREEE (reference sequence). DNA of the CDR3: TGTGCCAGCAGCTTGGCTAGCGGAGGATGGGAGACCCAGTACTTC. As protein: CASSLASGGWETQYF. The full variable domain, completed using reference TRBV5-4 and TRBJ2-5, is ETGVTQSPTHLIKTRGQQVTLRCSSQSGHNTVSWYQQALGQGPQFIFQYYREEENGRGNFPPRFSGLQFPNYSSELNVNALELDDSALYLCASSLASGGWETQYFGPGTRLLVL.

This clonotype was counted at least ten times. The rearrangement links TRBV10-3 to TRBJ1-1, with D possibly being TRBD1 (6 bases). This CDR3 has 14 amino acids. The V gene's germline CDR1 is ENHRY and CDR2 SYGVKD. Deletions cut 2 bases from V and 1 base from J, with 8 bases between. DNA of the CDR3: TGTGCCATCAGTGAGGCAGGGGCGAACACTGAAGCTTTCTTT. This sequence encodes CAISEAGANTEAFF.

This clonotype appeared a few times. V and J are TRBV30 and TRBJ2-7; D is tentatively TRBD1 or TRBD2 (5 bases each). CDR1 is GTSNPN, CDR2 SVGIG, per germline (reference sequence). With 3 bases removed from V and 1 base from J, the gap between germline ends came to 13 bases. The CDR3 loop spans 14 amino acids. This chain's CDR3 is CAWRGVRQSYEQYF. CDR3 coding DNA: TGTGCCTGGAGGGGGGTGCGACAATCCTACGAGCAGTACTTC.

This clonotype was found a few times. A single base separates this from a much larger clone, so it may be a read error. This sequence joins TRBV6-1 and TRBJ2-5, with 9 bases identical to TRBD2. Germline CDR1 and CDR2: MNHNS and SASEGT. The CDR3 has 17 residues. The CDR3 coding sequence is TGTGCCAGCAGTGAAGTGATAGCGGGGGTGTACCAAGAGACCAAGTACTTC. This sequence encodes CASSEVIAGVYQETKYF.

The sample holds many counts of this clonotype. This rearrangement joins TRBV10-3 to TRBJ2-6, with 9 bases matching TRBD1. Germline V gene lookup returns CDR1 ENHRY and CDR2 SYGVKD. Trimming took 0 bases from V and 2 from J; bases not matched to a gene: 2. The CDR3 is made up of 17 amino acids. The CDR3 DNA reads TGTGCCATCAGTGAGTCGGGACAGGGAACTGGGGCCAACGTCCTGACTTTC. This codes for CAISESGQGTGANVLTF.

This clonotype was picked up many times. This chain links TRBV3-1 with TRBJ2-7, with 9 bases identical to TRBD1. The J segment lost 3 bases and the V segment lost 5 bases, leaving 5 bases of the junction unmatched. The CDR3 consists of 14 residues. Germline CDR1 LGHDT, CDR2 YNNKEL (reference sequence). The CDR3 DNA reads as TGTGCCAGCAGCTCGGGACAGGGCATCTACGAGCAGTACTTC. This encodes CASSSGQGIYEQYF.

Notes on this clonotype: One base away lies a much larger clone, so this may be a sequencing read error. The gene calls are TRBV7-9 and TRBJ2-5, with D possibly TRBD1 on 5 matching bases. CDR3 length: 14 residues. V was cut by 5 bases and J by 4 bases, with 14 bases left in between. The V gene's germline CDR1 is SEHNR and CDR2 FQNEAQ (reference sequence). CDR3 sequence: CASSPKGLRETQYF. Here the CDR3 DNA reads TGTGCCAGCAGCCCAAAGGGGTTGAGAGAGACCCAGTACTTC.

This clonotype was seen at least ten times. The chain carries TRBV28 and TRBJ1-2, with TRBD1 as a possible D gene (5 bases). Trimming left V 5 bases short and J 8 bases short, with 12 bases between. Germline assignment: CDR1 MDHEN and CDR2 SYDVKM. The CDR3 loop spans 12 amino acids. The CDR3 is CASSQTAAGYTF. The CDR3 DNA sequence: TGTGCCAGCAGTCAGACAGCTGCGGGCTACACCTTC.

This clonotype showed up many times. The rearrangement uses TRBV6-1 and TRBJ1-1; possibly TRBD1 for D (5 bases). Germline loops: CDR1 MNHNS, CDR2 SASEGT. The length of the CDR3 is 14 residues. The V and J ends lost 6 bases and 2 bases respectively, with 13 bases between them. The CDR3 loop reads CASRETGSNTEAFF. In DNA, the CDR3 is TGTGCCAGCAGGGAAACAGGATCCAACACTGAAGCTTTCTTT.

At least ten counts were recorded for this clonotype. The V and J genes are TRBV9 and TRBJ2-2; 8 bases match TRBD2. V gave up 5 bases and J gave up 5 bases; unmatched junction bases: 11. CDR1 and CDR2 from the germline V gene are SGDLS and YYNGEE. The CDR3 is 16 residues long. This CDR3 reads CASSPTSGTRTGELFF. The CDR3 coding sequence is TGTGCCAGCAGTCCCACTTCCGGGACTAGGACCGGGGAGCTGTTTTTT.

CDR3 nucleotides: TGTGCCAGCAGCAACGGAAGGGCCCCCAATCAGCCCCAGCATTTT. It encodes CASSNGRAPNQPQHF. The rearrangement uses TRBV7-9 and TRBJ1-5; D is uncertain. V was pared by 5 bases and J by 3 bases, with 14 bases between. CDR3 size: 15 residues. Germline CDR1 is SEHNR and CDR2 is FQNEAQ (reference sequence).

This clonotype came up many times. The chain carries TRBV5-1 and TRBJ2-5, with a tentative D call TRBD1 (6 bases). Germline values: CDR1 SGHRS, CDR2 YFSETQ. CDR3 length: 14 residues. V was clipped by 4 bases and J by 1 base, with 11 bases between them. The CDR3 coding sequence is TGCGCCAGCAGCCCGTGGGACATCCAAGAGACCCAGTACTTC. Amino acid sequence: CASSPWDIQETQYF.

This clonotype was found many times. The chain employs TRBV29-1 and TRBJ1-2; D is ambiguous. Per germline, CDR1 SQVTM and CDR2 ANQGSEA. CDR3 length equals 14 residues. The V and J ends lost 2 bases and 5 bases respectively, with 15 bases between them. CDR3 in DNA: TGCAGCGTTGAATATGAGGGCACCTTTTATGGCTACACCTTC. Translation: CSVEYEGTFYGYTF.

Concerning this clonotype itself: Given a much more abundant clone one base away, this may be a read error. The gene calls are TRBV11-2 and TRBJ2-5; a weak D match, TRBD1 (5 bases). Germline assignment: CDR1 SGHAT and CDR2 FQNNGV. The CDR3 contains 12 residues. In DNA form, the CDR3 reads TGTGCCAGCAGGACAGTTCAAGAGACCAAGTACTTC. Its translation: CASRTVQETKYF. The entire variable domain, with the rest obtained from reference TRBV11-2 and TRBJ2-5, is as follows: EAGVAQSPRYKIIEKRQSVAFWCNPISGHATLYWYQQILGQGPKLLIQFQNNGVVDDSQLPKDRFSAERLKGVDSTLKIQPAKLEDSAVYLCASRTVQETKYFGPGTRLLVL.

This clonotype was seen many times. The rearrangement uses TRBV6-1 and TRBJ2-7, with 9 bases fitting TRBD2. With 5 bases clipped from V and 0 bases from J, the junction kept 2 bases outside the gene matches. The germline gives CDR1 MNHNS, CDR2 SASEGT. CDR3 size: 14 residues. CDR3 amino acids: CASSIAGASYEQYF. In DNA, the CDR3 is TGTGCCAGCAGTATAGCGGGGGCCTCCTACGAGCAGTACTTC.